This is a list of T cell receptor beta chains from one sample in a study of blood T cells in healthy people across ages. In TCRdb, the 5' RACE reads were re-called with MiXCR into one record per CDR3 protein. The repertoire has nearly 800,000 distinct CDR3 sequences, roughly 56% of them found once; the top ten carry roughly 24%. Material: blood. The receptors were gathered from a middle-aged man in good health. The CDR3 runs from the conserved cysteine through the conserved F or W.

>TRBJ1-5|TRBV3-1
CASSQEPVLNQPQHF
>TRBJ2-1|TRBV29-1
CSVGTSPYNEQFF
>TRBJ2-7|TRBV6-2/TRBV6-3
CASSRRDRAEQYF
>TRBJ2-5|TRBV5-1
CASRGPSGNNEQYF
>TRBJ2-7|TRBV20-1
CSAPRTGDYEQYF
>TRBJ2-7|TRBV6-1
CASRNLLTGGFVNEQYF
>TRBJ2-1|TRBV20-1
CSASSRTYNEQFF
>TRBJ2-5|TRBV12-3/TRBV12-4
CASTPPGGPGLSEQYF
>TRBJ1-2|TRBV7-2
CASSLPQAYGYTF
>TRBJ2-5|TRBV12-3/TRBV12-4
CASSRAGTGGDSGVEYF
>TRBJ2-5|TRBV10-3
CAISVSGPRETQYF
>TRBJ2-2|TRBV12-3/TRBV12-4
CASNPGLAGVVSTNTGELFF
>TRBJ2-3|TRBV9
CASSGGPLTDTQYF
>TRBJ2-5|TRBV11-3
CASKEGVKETQYF
>TRBJ2-7|TRBV21-1
CASSTGEFAYEQYF
>TRBJ2-3|TRBV10-3
CAISDPAGSTDTQYF
>TRBJ2-1|TRBV20-1
CSASRQGLSSYNEQFF
>NA|TRBV11-2
CASSFAGAGRYEQYF
>TRBJ2-7|TRBV12-3/TRBV12-4
CASSSPDRGQWEQYF
>TRBJ1-2|TRBV20-1
CSAGQAQGAGYGYTF
>TRBJ2-1|TRBV9
CASSVVGGLAGVNNEQFF
>TRBJ1-5|TRBV21-1
CASSKYPRGRDNQPQHF
>TRBJ2-7|TRBV6-5
CASSSPGNPTYEQYF
>TRBJ2-1|TRBV28
CASRRAALGTLSRAGEQFF
>TRBJ2-7|TRBV20-1
CSARNSYEQYF
>TRBJ2-5|TRBV9
CASSVGNGDEQYF
>TRBJ1-6|TRBV25-1
CASSGPNSPLHF
>TRBJ1-4|TRBV6-6
CASSYDMVEVTNEKLFF
>TRBJ1-5|TRBV20-1
CSARGGDRNQPQHF
>TRBJ1-2|TRBV6-1
CASSEIGSNYGYTF
>TRBJ1-5|TRBV2
CASSDRGYNQPQHF
>TRBJ2-6|TRBV9
CASSGNSGANVLTF
>TRBJ2-3|TRBV7-2
CASSWRVSRRGVDTQYF
>NA|TRBV14
CASSQLADQETQYF
>TRBJ1-5|TRBV29-1
CSVTPGAGNQPQHF
>TRBJ2-3|TRBV7-2
CASSLEPNPTDTQYF